This entry describes one T cell receptor beta chain. The specificity of this receptor is unknown. No quality values exist for individual bases; no much larger clone is one base distant. Library preparation was by the immunoSEQ multiplex PCR assay. The multiplex PCR relied on a mix of 60 forward primers for TCR Vbeta segments and 13 reverse primers for TCR Jbeta segments. Amplification of the CDR3 region of rearranged TCR beta genes was performed with a multiplex PCR assay on genomic DNA. The amplified TCR beta libraries were sequenced on the Illumina HiSeq System as 87-base-pair reads. As for how the authors treated the data: In a later analysis, tens of millions of unique TCR beta chains were counted across the 666 repertoires, and roughly 10 million of these chains were shared by at least two donors. A nearest-neighbor algorithm error-corrected the raw reads and collapsed the reads into unique sequences, merging closely related sequences to remove PCR and sequencing errors. V, D and J gene segments were assigned by aligning CDR3 sequences to IMGT reference sequences. For a sequence to be retained, a match of at least six nucleotides was required to both a V gene segment and a J gene segment. A rearrangement counted as productive if the CDR3 had no stop codons and remained in frame with V and J, and every other rearrangement counted as non-productive. CDR3 was defined according to IMGT convention as the region running from the second conserved V-encoded cysteine to the conserved J-encoded phenylalanine. In an earlier analysis of around 570 of the donors, sequences lacking an unambiguous match to a single V gene segment were excluded. In an earlier analysis of 587 of the donors, V segments were called functional above 56.7% productive rearrangements and were called segregating when the between-donor standard deviation exceeded 5%. A statistical classification framework was built for diagnosing cytomegalovirus status from the catalog of TCR beta chain sequences. V and J gene assignment, in a later analysis, came from comparing TCR nucleotide sequences with IMGT/GENE-DB human TR gene sequences. The TCRdist pipeline was used in a later analysis to assign CDR3 sequences and most-parsimonious VDJ recombination scenarios. A later analysis defined each TCR beta chain by its CDR3 amino acid sequence plus V-gene family, and excluded reads lacking a unique V-gene family. As a way to deal with suspected cross-contamination and a sequencing artifact, a later analysis dropped hundreds of nucleotide sequences that were highly shared and had low generation probability. For each public chain, a later analysis derived a clonal expansion index from normalized ranks of inferred template counts within each repertoire. Generation probabilities in a later analysis came from a VDJ recombination model fitted to out-of-frame rearrangements, and those results were checked against IGoR. A later analysis scored TCR-TCR, TCR-HLA and TCR-CMV co-occurrence with hypergeometric tests, applying a repertoire-size bias correction to TCR pairs. A later analysis estimated false discovery rates by permuting HLA or CMV assignments 20 times. In a later analysis, co-occurring TCRs were grouped with DBSCAN, and TCRdist sequence similarity was added when clustering was performed within HLA-allele-positive subsets. For co-occurrence clustering, repertoires with fewer than 30,000 or more than 120,000 public chains were excluded, along with about five repertoires with anomalous nucleotide sharing. TCRdb took over this immuneACCESS table, retaining in-frame rearrangements with V and J assigned. Such tables are incomplete; in checked studies, under half of the missing clones stem from an unresolved V gene, and the remainder is unexplained. The V and J calls and the clone size are those of that table, but D and trimming were determined from the DNA. This sample gives roughly 170,000 clones in total; 84% of them show up just once. Together, the top ten hold 1% to 1.5% of the sample.

According to the germline V gene, CDR1 reads SGHVS and CDR2 reads FQNEAQ. V loses 6 bases, J loses 4 bases, and the germline ends lie 10 bases apart. The CDR3 starts with the cysteine, ends with the phenylalanine, and has 12 residues. Only CDR3 DNA remains: 36 bases, in frame from the first base. In total, roughly 710 healthy bone marrow donors made up the cohort. At the time of sampling, every cohort member was nominally healthy, though immune exposures that went unrecorded were likely present. The donor was CMV seropositive and belonged to the group of around 300 seropositive cohort members. Every donor gave a peripheral blood sample, and the peripheral blood mononuclear cells from that sample were used for TCR beta sequencing. The Qiagen DNeasy Blood Extraction Kit was used to extract genomic DNA from the blood cell samples. The sample originates from a study of cytomegalovirus exposure and HLA in healthy donors (dated by TCRdb to about 2017). In the study overall: An earlier analysis of 587 of the donors reported 276 Gb of sequence data and 117 million unique TCR beta sequences obtained from some 200 million T cells. Around 300 gigabases of sequencing data and tens of millions of unique TCR sequences were included in an early release covering about 600 HLA-typed donors. Of the roughly 410 genotyped donors, 65% to 90% were placed in the genetic ancestry cluster associated with self-reported Caucasian donors. The aim of the study was to test whether cataloging public T cell receptors could identify signatures of past pathogen exposure. The T cell repertoires of under 700 subjects were profiled by immunosequencing and related to cytomegalovirus serostatus. A separate validation cohort of over 95 different subjects was used in addition to the 666-subject first cohort. To predict cytomegalovirus infection status, the study combined high-throughput TCR immunosequencing, statistical association of individual TCRs with disease status, and machine learning. To study patterns of TCR occurrence, a later analysis re-analyzed previously published TCR beta repertoires from 666 donors and added high-resolution HLA genotyping. In the later analysis, no new phenotypic data were used to find candidate immune exposures; instead, reliance was placed on TCR beta sequences and their occurrence across donors. An earlier analysis of 587 of the donors used high-throughput TCR beta sequencing to judge whether each TCR beta V gene segment behaved as functional or pseudogenic. Alongside the repertoire data, information on donor age, sex, ethnicity and CMV serostatus was compiled. A later genetic analysis used genome-wide SNP genotypes for about 60% of the roughly 670 donors, treating that subset as a discovery cohort. All discovery cohort repertoires had been generated using a single sequencing platform. Both class I and class II loci were covered by HLA typing, at four-digit resolution. Typing coverage varied by locus: roughly 629-640 donors for A, B, C, DRB1 and DQB1; roughly 500 for DQA1; over 600 for DPA1; about 450 for DPB1. About five DR-DQ haplotypes were handled as single units for association and clustering, since linkage in the cohort was strong. Across approximately 400 genotyped donors of the cohort, an average of about 200,000 unique TCR beta nucleotide sequences per donor were sequenced, and roughly 20% of those sequences were non-productive.

What the study reported, not specific to this receptor: According to a later analysis, parvovirus B19, influenza, CMV and Epstein-Barr virus appeared linked to several top co-occurrence clusters. Roughly 15 rarely observed V segments, including chromosome 9 orphons, were excluded from the earlier analysis of 550 to 700 of the donors because counts were too low. Sequencing depth was assumed to be roughly uniform across donors in the presence/absence analyses, though that assumption may not hold. Because HLA typing was missing for some donors at each locus, association tests included only the typed subset. Some IMGT-functional V segments, including TRBV6-2 and TRBV6-3, could not be told apart with the 87-base-pair reads, so those segments were excluded. Most TCR sequences were seen in very few donors, while some public TCRs were found in many individuals. A cluster of highly shared sequence variants was judged likely to represent a technical artifact of the sequencing pipeline. According to the authors, the approach could potentially be generalized to other disease states and immunological phenotypes. When HLA alleles, especially DR and DQ, strongly co-occurred, attributing TCR associations to individual alleles was difficult. The cohort was sequenced for TCR beta chains only, and without alpha or paired-chain data the features that could be detected were limited. A later analysis found that most CMV-associated TCR beta chains appeared HLA-restricted, with HLA associations seemingly driven largely by CMV exposure. In an earlier analysis of approximately 590 of the donors, most TCR beta V segments were observed in productive rearrangements about 90% or about 30% of the time, broadly matching IMGT annotations. In the study, 150 to 200 TCR beta chains were listed as associated with cytomegalovirus. Immune exposure information for the cohort was limited to CMV serostatus. A later genetic analysis reported fewer N-insertions in productive TCRs among donors in an Asian-associated ancestry cluster than the approximately 670-donor mean. A further reported finding was that TCR beta sequences accurately predicted the HLA-A and HLA-B alleles for most subjects in the first cohort. In vitro tests confirmed that a few of the cytomegalovirus-associated TCR beta chains recognize cytomegalovirus antigens. An association between a missense DCLRE1C variant and V-gene and J-gene trimming of TCR beta chains was found in a later genetic analysis and replicated in an independent cohort. Linkage disequilibrium might explain the correlated functional status among segregating V segments, but an unknown experimental factor could not be excluded. Cytomegalovirus status was reported to be diagnosed by the classifier with high specificity and sensitivity in both the original and validation cohorts. In a later analysis, TCR association rates were found to vary across HLA loci, with the most associated TCRs seen for DRB1 alleles and the fewest for HLA-C alleles. In a later analysis, some 17,000 TCR beta sequences were associated with specific HLA alleles at a false discovery rate of 0.05. In a later analysis, HLA-associated TCR beta chains were found to be more clonally expanded and to have lower generation probabilities than equally common non-associated chains.

The receptor chain draws on TRBV7-8 and TRBJ2-7; confidence is insufficient to name the D gene. Sequencing used PBMCs. The sequence was collected from a girl aged 2-10 years in good health and CMV-seropositive. Read as DNA, the sequence is TGTGCCAGCAGGAGAGAACCGTACGAGCAGTACTTC. Its protein reads: CASRREPYEQYF.